This TCR beta chain appears in the sequencing data of a study of blood T cells in healthy people across ages. Sample-barcoded 5' priming and a J-beta primer mix drove a second PCR of about 6 to 12 cycles. TCRdb re-derived calls from the 5' RACE reads in MiXCR, one entry per CDR3 protein. The sample records more than 1.4 million distinct CDR3 sequences, roughly 40% being singletons. The V and J ends lost 5 bases and 6 bases respectively, with 18 bases between them. This CDR3 has 14 residues. Germline CDR1 is DFQATT and CDR2 is SNEGSKA (reference sequence). The sequence was collected from a woman under 30 in good health. The sample was blood. The J gene is TRBJ2-3, the V gene TRBV20-1, with D possibly matching TRBD2 (6 bases). The CDR3 region is CSAFPGVAMDTQYF. The CDR3 DNA sequence: TGCAGTGCTTTTCCGGGGGTTGCTATGGATACGCAGTATTTT.